This TCR beta chain came from a study of early T cells in non-severe SARS-CoV-2 infection. Across the study: Whole-blood bulk RNA, unsorted, was sequenced, and chains were unpaired.

MiXCR was run by TCRdb on the 5' RACE reads, yielding one entry per CDR3 protein. The sample includes 60,000 to 70,000 distinct CDR3 sequences, less than 5.5% seen only once; the top ten take 4.9%. This CDR3 has 15 amino acids. V was cut by 1 base and J by 7 bases, with 16 bases left in between. Germline V lookup: CDR1 SEHNR, CDR2 FQNEAQ (reference sequence). This clonotype has at least ten counts. This sequence originates from an adult who was a healthcare worker with PCR-confirmed SARS-CoV-2 infection or an uninfected control (not recorded which). J is TRBJ1-1 and V is TRBV7-9; D not resolved. Material: whole blood. CDR3 nucleotide sequence: TGTGCCAGCAGCTTAGAGATAGGAGGTAATAGTGAAGCTTTCTTT. Its translation: CASSLEIGGNSEAFF.